The 27 T cell receptor beta chains given below trace back to one sample, sequenced in a study of T-cell reconstitution after alpha-beta-depleted transplantation in children (dated by TCRdb to 2015 to 2016). Library method: PCR. The reads were generated on an Illumina HiSeq 2500. TCR libraries were prepared with molecular barcoding, using unique molecular identifiers to normalize TCRbeta repertoire quantification. The public reads were quality trimmed at Q25 with fastp and then assembled into clones with MiXCR by TCRdb, keeping productive beta chains. Merged by CDR3 protein, the rows form single entries marked with the most common genes and DNA. A total of hundreds of thousands of distinct CDR3 sequences appear in this sample, 10% to 15% of them only once. The top ten constitute 4.3% of the sample. Sequenced here: PBMCs, sampled from the stem cell graft. All receptors derive from a human donor who donated a stem cell graft to a child with Fanconi anemia.

This clonotype was seen a few times. This chain links TRBV15 with TRBJ2-3; D tentatively fits TRBD1 or TRBD2 (6 bases each). This CDR3 is 19 amino acids long. Germline V gives CDR1 LNHNV, CDR2 YYDKDF (reference sequence). V dropped 0 bases and J dropped 4 bases, with 23 bases sitting between them. This CDR3 reads CATSRDEKGGSFGADTQYF. The CDR3 region has the DNA TGTGCCACCAGCAGAGACGAGAAGGGGGGATCCTTTGGCGCAGATACGCAGTATTTT. The full variable domain, rest sourced from reference TRBV15 and TRBJ2-3, is DAMVIQNPRYQVTQFGKPVTLSCSQTLNHNVMYWYQQKSSQAPKLLFHYYDKDFNNEADTPDNFQSRRPNTSFCFLDIRSPGLGDTAMYLCATSRDEKGGSFGADTQYFGPGTRLTVL.

The chain has TRBV25-1 and TRBJ1-1; no firm D call. The CDR3 sequence is 13 residues long. Per germline, CDR1 MGHDK and CDR2 SYGVNS. Trimming took off 2 bases at V and 4 bases at J, with 8 bases between the two ends. DNA of the CDR3: TGTGCCAGCAGTGAAAGGGCGGGCACTGAAGCTTTCTTT. It is translated as CASSERAGTEAFF.

This clonotype was picked up a small number of times. This chain connects TRBV7-2 to TRBJ1-1, with D possibly being TRBD1 (5 bases). Germline lookup yields CDR1 SGHTA and CDR2 FQGNSA. With 5 bases removed from V and 7 bases from J, the gap between germline ends came to 17 bases. The CDR3 loop spans 14 amino acids. CDR3 in amino acids: CASSPKTVSGEAFF. The CDR3 DNA reads TGTGCCAGCAGCCCAAAGACAGTCTCCGGTGAAGCTTTCTTT.

This chain connects TRBV5-6 to TRBJ2-5, with 7 nucleotides matching TRBD1. Germline trimming cut 0 bases from V and 4 bases from J; bases unmatched to any gene: 6. The CDR3 totals 15 residues. CDR1 is SGHDT and CDR2 is YYEEEE in the germline V gene. DNA for the CDR3: TGTGCCAGCAGCTTGGTTGACAGGGCGGGAGAGACCCAGTACTTC. Its translation is CASSLVDRAGETQYF.

This clonotype occurred many times. The chain recombines TRBV15 with TRBJ2-3; 11 nucleotides match TRBD1. Germline V lookup: CDR1 LNHNV, CDR2 YYDKDF (reference sequence). The J segment lost 5 bases and the V segment lost 4 bases, leaving 5 bases of the junction unmatched. This CDR3 has 15 amino acids. The CDR3 DNA reads as TGTGCCACCAGCACCTCCGGGACAGGGGGAGATACGCAGTATTTT. Translated, it gives CATSTSGTGGDTQYF.

The sample holds a few counts of this clonotype. The chain has TRBV10-3 and TRBJ1-2, with a tentative D call TRBD1 (6 bases). CDR1 is ENHRY, CDR2 SYGVKD, per germline. V dropped 0 bases and J dropped 4 bases, with 12 bases sitting between them. CDR3 length: 15 amino acids. CDR3 DNA: TGTGCCATCAGTGAGTCGTCAGGGGTCGCCTATGGCTACACCTTC. It translates to CAISESSGVAYGYTF.

The chain links TRBV5-1 to TRBJ2-6; D is uncertain. CDR1 and CDR2 (germline): SGHRS, YFSETQ. The CDR3 runs to 14 residues. Trimming took off 6 bases at V and 2 bases at J, with 9 bases between the two ends. CDR3 sequence reads: CASNMVTGANVLTF. In nucleotides, the CDR3 is TGCGCCAGCAACATGGTTACTGGGGCCAACGTCCTGACTTTC.

V gene TRBV18 combines with J gene TRBJ1-2; D is perhaps TRBD1 (5 bases). V was clipped by 4 bases and J by 0 bases, with 15 bases between them. Germline CDR1 and CDR2: KGHSH and LQKENI. The CDR3 length is 16 residues. The DNA of the CDR3 is TGTGCCAGCTCACTAAGGACACGGGGAGCTAACTATGGCTACACCTTC. Translating gives CASSLRTRGANYGYTF.

This clonotype was observed a few times. The gene calls are TRBV7-2 and TRBJ2-1, with D possibly being TRBD1 or TRBD2 (6 bases each). The CDR3 covers 13 residues. The germline gives CDR1 SGHTA, CDR2 FQGNSA. V lost 6 bases and J 4 bases, leaving 10 bases between the germline ends. The CDR3, as DNA: TGTGCCAGCAGGGGGGGCCGATACAATGAGCAGTTCTTC. Translated: CASRGGRYNEQFF.

This clonotype was observed a few times. The chain combines TRBV7-9 with TRBJ2-1; tentatively, D is TRBD1 (6 bases). Germline assignment: CDR1 SEHNR and CDR2 FQNEAQ (reference sequence). Trimming took 5 bases from V and 0 from J, leaving 20 bases between them. The CDR3 is 18 amino acids. This CDR3 reads CASSTRRGQTSSYNEQFF. CDR3 nucleotide sequence: TGTGCCAGCAGCACCAGGAGAGGACAGACGAGCTCCTACAATGAGCAGTTCTTC.

The rearrangement links TRBV7-2 to TRBJ1-2; tentative D call: TRBD1 (6 bases). The length of the CDR3 is 13 residues. With 5 bases removed from V and 8 bases from J, the gap between germline ends came to 15 bases. Germline CDR1 is SGHTA and CDR2 is FQGNSA. The CDR3 loop reads CASSTTGPGGYTF. The CDR3 bases are TGTGCCAGCAGCACAACAGGGCCGGGGGGCTACACCTTC.

The sample holds a few counts of this clonotype. The chain links TRBV7-6 to TRBJ2-3; D might be TRBD1 or TRBD2, each matching 6 bases. Germline V lookup: CDR1 SGHVS, CDR2 FNYEAQ. CDR3 length: 14 amino acids. Trimming took off 3 bases at V and 4 bases at J, with 11 bases between the two ends. The CDR3 sequence is CASSFTGRPDTQYF. The DNA of the CDR3 is TGTGCCAGCAGCTTTACAGGGAGGCCAGATACGCAGTATTTT.

There are a few counts of this clonotype. CDR3 residues: CASSLEPTGTEAFF. The CDR3 DNA follows: TGCGCCAGCAGCTTGGAACCCACGGGTACTGAAGCTTTCTTT. The gene calls are TRBV5-1 and TRBJ1-1; no clear D. Trimming removed 0 bases from V and 5 bases from J, with 11 bases in between. This CDR3 comprises 14 residues. The germline gives CDR1 SGHRS, CDR2 YFSETQ.

This chain uses TRBV7-6 with TRBJ2-5, with D possibly called TRBD1 or TRBD2 (6 bases each). V was clipped by 3 bases and J by 5 bases, with 22 bases between them. The CDR3 is made up of 17 amino acids. Germline V CDR1 and CDR2: SGHVS, FNYEAQ. The chain's CDR3 is CASSLGRGGRYRETQYF. CDR3 sequence (DNA): TGTGCCAGCAGCTTGGGACGAGGGGGGCGGTATAGGGAGACCCAGTACTTC.

The V gene is TRBV20-1, the J gene TRBJ2-3; no firm D call. V was pared by 5 bases and J by 1 base, with 16 bases between. CDR1 and CDR2 (germline): DFQATT, SNEGSKA (reference sequence). This CDR3 spans 15 amino acids. The CDR3 sequence is CSAHPARGGTDTQYF. CDR3 in DNA: TGCAGTGCTCACCCGGCGCGCGGCGGCACAGATACGCAGTATTTT.

V is TRBV18 and J is TRBJ1-1; 7 bases agree with TRBD1. The CDR3 has 14 amino acids. In germline, CDR1 is KGHSH, CDR2 LQKENI. J was trimmed by 0 bases and V by 7 bases; bases with no gene match: 5. The CDR3 is CASFRDRVNTEAFF. Written as DNA, the CDR3 is TGTGCCAGCTTCAGGGACAGAGTGAACACTGAAGCTTTCTTT.

This clonotype was seen more than once but under ten times. The chain employs TRBV20-1 and TRBJ2-2, with 9 bases aligning to TRBD1. Germline CDR1 DFQATT, CDR2 SNEGSKA (reference sequence). This CDR3 region has 14 residues. V was clipped by 3 bases and J by 6 bases; unmatched bases: 5. The CDR3 protein is CSARTGTGSGELFF. CDR3 DNA: TGCAGTGCTAGGACCGGGACAGGGTCCGGGGAGCTGTTTTTT.

This clonotype was detected only a few times. This chain links TRBV2 with TRBJ1-1; perhaps TRBD1 as D (5 bases). The CDR3 has 14 residues. V was pared by 0 bases and J by 5 bases, with 10 bases between. Germline V gene sequence: CDR1 SNHLY, CDR2 FYNNEI. CDR3 loop: CASSEAGGGTEAFF. The CDR3 DNA reads as TGTGCCAGCAGTGAAGCTGGGGGGGGTACTGAAGCTTTCTTT.

The sample holds many counts of this clonotype. The gene calls are TRBV7-9 and TRBJ1-2; no definite D call. This CDR3 is built from 12 residues. Germline V lookup: CDR1 SEHNR, CDR2 FQNEAQ (reference sequence). The V and J ends lost 1 base and 5 bases respectively, with 5 bases between them. The CDR3 DNA follows: TGTGCCAGCAGCTTAGAGGAGTATGGCTACACCTTC. Its protein product is CASSLEEYGYTF.

The V gene is TRBV4-2, the J gene TRBJ1-4, with 8 nucleotides matching TRBD1. In germline, CDR1 is LGHNA, CDR2 YNFKEQ. J lost 4 bases, V lost 1 base, and 2 bases had no gene match. The CDR3 consists of 15 residues. CDR3 bases: TGTGCCAGCAGCCAAGCAGGGGGCTTTAATGAAAAACTGTTTTTT. Translation gives CASSQAGGFNEKLFF.

The chain employs TRBV20-1 and TRBJ2-4; D perhaps matches TRBD2 (5 bases). Trimming removed 6 bases at V and 0 bases at J, with 9 bases between. The CDR3 is 13 amino acids. Germline V gene lookup returns CDR1 DFQATT and CDR2 SNEGSKA (reference sequence). Here the CDR3 reads CSAPGVAKNIQYF. CDR3 bases: TGCAGTGCCCCCGGGGTAGCCAAAAACATTCAGTACTTC.

J is TRBJ2-1 and V is TRBV11-2, with 9 positions matching TRBD1. Trimming at V came to 5 bases and at J to 0 bases, leaving 2 bases not matched to a gene. This CDR3 spans 15 amino acids. Germline values: CDR1 SGHAT, CDR2 FQNNGV. CDR3 bases: TGTGCCAGCAGCGGACAGGGGAGCTCCTACAATGAGCAGTTCTTC. This codes for CASSGQGSSYNEQFF.

The CDR3 region has the DNA TGCGCCAGCAGCTTAGACACCCTTAAAAACATTCAGTACTTC. This codes for CASSLDTLKNIQYF. The chain uses TRBV5-1 and TRBJ2-4, with D unclear. The V gene's germline CDR1 is SGHRS and CDR2 YFSETQ. CDR3 length equals 14 residues. The ends were cut back, 2 bases at V and 4 bases at J, with 10 bases in the middle.

This rearrangement joins TRBV5-1 to TRBJ2-3, with D maybe TRBD2 (5 bases). The germline V and J ends were trimmed by 0 bases and 3 bases, with 5 bases remaining between them. This CDR3 is built from 13 residues. CDR1 SGHRS and CDR2 YFSETQ come from the germline V gene. The CDR3 coding sequence is TGCGCCAGCAGCTTGGTAGCGACAGATACGCAGTATTTT. Its protein product is CASSLVATDTQYF.

This clonotype appeared a few times. The rearrangement joins TRBV30 to TRBJ1-1; D not certain. The CDR3 runs 11 residues. V shed 3 bases and J shed 6 bases, with 8 bases lying between them. Per germline, CDR1 GTSNPN and CDR2 SVGIG (reference sequence). The CDR3, as DNA: TGTGCCTGGAGCTGGGAGGCTGAAGCTTTCTTT. Its translation is CAWSWEAEAFF.

The rearrangement uses TRBV4-3 and TRBJ1-4, with unresolved D. This CDR3 is built from 13 residues. Germline CDR1 and CDR2: LGHNA and YSLEER. Trimming removed 0 bases at V and 7 bases at J, with 6 bases between. CDR3 nucleotides: TGCGCCAGCAGCCAAGAAATAGGTGAAAAACTGTTTTTT. Protein sequence: CASSQEIGEKLFF.

This clonotype occurred many times. V gene TRBV25-1 combines with J gene TRBJ2-1; possibly TRBD1 for D (5 bases). This CDR3 contains 15 residues. In germline, CDR1 is MGHDK, CDR2 SYGVNS. V lost 0 bases and J 8 bases, leaving 14 bases between the germline ends. CDR3 DNA sequence: TGTGCCAGCAGTGAATATGGGTCAGGGTTCGATGAGCAGTTCTTC. It is translated as CASSEYGSGFDEQFF.